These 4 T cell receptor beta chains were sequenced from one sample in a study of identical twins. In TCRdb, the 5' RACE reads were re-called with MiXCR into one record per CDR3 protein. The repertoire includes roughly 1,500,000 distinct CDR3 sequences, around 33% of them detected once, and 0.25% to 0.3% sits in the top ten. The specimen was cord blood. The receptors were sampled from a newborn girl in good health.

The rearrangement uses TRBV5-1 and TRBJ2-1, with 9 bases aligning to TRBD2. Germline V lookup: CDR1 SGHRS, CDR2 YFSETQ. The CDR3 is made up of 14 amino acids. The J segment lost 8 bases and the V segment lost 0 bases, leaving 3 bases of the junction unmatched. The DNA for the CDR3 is TGCGCCAGCAGCTTGGGACTAGCGGAAGATGAGCAGTTCTTC. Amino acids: CASSLGLAEDEQFF.

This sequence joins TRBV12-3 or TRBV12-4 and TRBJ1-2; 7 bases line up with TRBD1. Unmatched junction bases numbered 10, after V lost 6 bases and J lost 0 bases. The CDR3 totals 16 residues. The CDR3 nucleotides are TGTGCCAGCAGCGCTTCTGGGACAGCCCCTAACTATGGCTACACCTTC. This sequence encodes CASSASGTAPNYGYTF.

CDR3 coding DNA: TGCGCCAGCAGCGTAGAGCGGGAATCCTACAATGAGCAGTACTTC. Residues: CASSVERESYNEQYF. J is TRBJ2-1 and V is TRBV5-1, with 7 bases aligning to TRBD2. TRBJ2-7 explains the end of the DNA better; the J call may be wrong. The length of the CDR3 is 15 residues. Germline-derived CDR1 and CDR2 are SGHRS and YFSETQ.

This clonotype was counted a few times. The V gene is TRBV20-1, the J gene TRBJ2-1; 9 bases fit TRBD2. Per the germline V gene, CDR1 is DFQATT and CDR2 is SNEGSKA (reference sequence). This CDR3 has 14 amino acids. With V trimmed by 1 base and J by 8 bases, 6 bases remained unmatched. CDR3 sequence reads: CSARVGGGEDEQFF. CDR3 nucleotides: TGCAGTGCTAGAGTGGGCGGGGGGGAGGATGAGCAGTTCTTC.